Included here is one T cell receptor (beta chain) sequence, with context. Other DNA sequences in this specimen translate into the identical CDR3. Germline CDR1 and CDR2: SGHAT and FQNNGV. The CDR3 has 13 amino acids. The germline V and J ends were trimmed by 3 bases and 0 bases, with 6 bases remaining between them. Naive CD8 cells, CD45RO-negative and positively selected for CCR7, excluded terminally differentiated effector memory CD45RA+ cells. This sample is part of a study of shared clonotypes between healthy human individuals. The data were produced by immunoSEQ multiplex PCR, yet TCRdb's version contains in-frame clones alone and is incomplete. The sample lists about 2 million clones, about 94% occurring once.

The sample was naive CD8+ T cells sorted from blood. V gene TRBV11-2 combines with J gene TRBJ2-7; D remains unclear. The clonotype originates from a man younger than 35 in good health. DNA for the CDR3: TGTGCCAGCAGCTTCTCACTCTCCTACGAGCAGTACTTC. Amino acids: CASSFSLSYEQYF. The complete variable domain, with remaining parts taken from reference TRBV11-2 and TRBJ2-7, reads EAGVAQSPRYKIIEKRQSVAFWCNPISGHATLYWYQQILGQGPKLLIQFQNNGVVDDSQLPKDRFSAERLKGVDSTLKIQPAKLEDSAVYLCASSFSLSYEQYFGPGTRLTVT.